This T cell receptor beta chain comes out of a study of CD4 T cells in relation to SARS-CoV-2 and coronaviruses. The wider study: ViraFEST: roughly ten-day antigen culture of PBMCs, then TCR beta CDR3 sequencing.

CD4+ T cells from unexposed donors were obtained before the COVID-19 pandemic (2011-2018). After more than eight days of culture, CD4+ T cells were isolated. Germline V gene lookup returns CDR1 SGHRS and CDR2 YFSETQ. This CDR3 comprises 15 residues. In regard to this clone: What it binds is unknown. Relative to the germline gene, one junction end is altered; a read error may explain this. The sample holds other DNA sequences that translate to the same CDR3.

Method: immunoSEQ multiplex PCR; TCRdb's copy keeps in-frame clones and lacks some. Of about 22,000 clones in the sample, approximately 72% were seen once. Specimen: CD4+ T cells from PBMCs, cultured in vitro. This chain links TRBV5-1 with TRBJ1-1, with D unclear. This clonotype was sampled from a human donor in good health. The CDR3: CASSLGAGLNTEAFF. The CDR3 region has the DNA TGCGCCAGCAGTTTGGGAGCCGGGTTGAACACTGAAGCTTTCTTT.